The entry below gives a single T cell receptor (beta chain) sequence along with its context. As yet, its antigen is unknown. The whole isolated RNA underwent reverse transcription, so sequencing captured expressed TCRB transcripts. Assay used: immunoSEQ multiplex PCR; TCRdb lists only in-frame clones, some missing. The top ten clones hold around 0.45% of a sample with almost 350,000 clones, under 8.5% of them seen once. These data come from a study of beta chain features in type 1 diabetes. Whole-study findings and limits: Individuals with type 1 diabetes displayed fewer insertions and more deletions at VDJ junctions.

Sequenced material: central memory CD4+ T cells from blood. This receptor was identified in a young woman in good health.

The CDR3 region is CASSLISGIYTGELFF. As DNA, the CDR3 is TGTGCCAGCAGCTTAATCAGCGGGATTTACACCGGGGAGCTGTTTTTT. The J gene is TRBJ2-2, the V gene TRBV7-9; 7 nucleotides line up with TRBD2. The V gene's germline CDR1 is SEHNR and CDR2 FQNEAQ (reference sequence). This CDR3 region has 16 residues. V was clipped by 2 bases and J by 3 bases; unmatched bases: 6. The full variable domain, its missing parts supplied by reference TRBV7-9 and TRBJ2-2, is DTGVSQNPRHKITKRGQNVTFRCDPISEHNRLYWYRQTLGQGPEFLTYFQNEAQLEKSRLLSDRFSAERPKGSFSTLEIQRTEQGDSAMYLCASSLISGIYTGELFFGEGSRLTVL.